This T cell receptor (beta chain) was recorded in a study of T-cell memory formation after mild COVID-19. After removal of 3 bases from V and 0 bases from J, the junction contained 14 bases not matched to a gene. There are 19 residues in the CDR3. Germline lookup yields CDR1 KGHSH and CDR2 LQKENI. A single record per CDR3 protein comes from TCRdb applying MiXCR to the 5' RACE reads. The data show around 340,000 distinct CDR3 sequences, roughly an eighth seen once. V usage is TRBV18 and J usage is TRBJ1-3; 7 bases are a match to TRBD1. The clonotype originates from a man between 18 and 29 years old who had mild COVID-19 (a few samples of this study predate the infection). Cell type and time point are not known. The sample comprised PBMCs or a T cell subset sorted from them (not recorded which). CDR3 in amino acids: CASSPRDSLARSSGNTIYF. The DNA for the CDR3 is TGTGCCAGCTCACCGAGGGACAGCCTCGCCCGAAGCTCTGGAAACACCATATATTTT.